This entry lists 29 T cell receptor beta chains sequenced from one sample in a study of OX40 agonist ivuxolimab in advanced cancers. The protocol was immunoSEQ multiplex PCR, while the TCRdb copy is restricted to in-frame clones and leaves out a portion. Of 90,000 to 150,000 clones in the sample, roughly nine tenths were seen once. The sample consisted of CD4+ or CD8+ T cells sorted from blood, taken in a trial of the OX40 agonist ivuxolimab. The receptors originated from an adult with an advanced solid tumor such as melanoma, head and neck, liver or kidney cancer.

This clone was recorded once. The identical CDR3 is also encoded by other nucleotide sequences in the sample. The V and J genes are TRBV5-1 and TRBJ1-6, with D perhaps matching TRBD1 (5 bases). Germline V gives CDR1 SGHRS, CDR2 YFSETQ. V shed 0 bases and J shed 7 bases, with 8 bases lying between them. CDR3 length equals 14 residues. The CDR3 is CASSLGQSNSPLHF. As DNA, the CDR3 is TGCGCCAGCAGCTTGGGACAGTCCAATTCACCCCTCCACTTT.

The chain recombines TRBV5-6 with TRBJ2-2; weak D call: TRBD1 (5 bases). Between the trimmed V and J ends, which lost 2 bases and 7 bases, there was a span of 21 bases. Germline V lookup: CDR1 SGHDT, CDR2 YYEEEE. This CDR3 region has 17 residues. CDR3 in DNA: TGTGCCAGCAGCTTTCTTGGGTCCAGGGAAGGAATCGGGGAGCTGTTTTTT. This encodes CASSFLGSREGIGELFF.

The CDR3 bases are TGTGCCAGCAGCCAAGTCCGCTCAGACGGATCCGGGGAGCTGTTTTTT. This codes for CASSQVRSDGSGELFF. This chain joins TRBV4-2 and TRBJ2-2; no definite D call. Trimming shortened V by 1 base and J by 6 bases, and 15 bases separated the two germline ends. CDR3 length equals 16 residues. In germline, CDR1 is LGHNA, CDR2 YNFKEQ.

This chain links TRBV28 with TRBJ1-2; 8 nucleotides line up with TRBD1. The germline CDR1 and CDR2 sequences are MDHEN and SYDVKM. Trimming removed 4 bases from V and 4 bases from J; junction bases left unmatched: 14. The CDR3 loop spans 17 amino acids. The CDR3 region is CASSSGGAGPTGYGYTF. The CDR3 DNA reads TGTGCCAGCAGTTCAGGGGGCGCGGGGCCTACTGGCTATGGCTACACCTTC.

This clone appeared a few times. V and J are TRBV5-1 and TRBJ2-5; 11 bases fit TRBD2. The CDR3 has 16 amino acids. V lost 0 bases to trimming and J lost 2 bases; unmatched junction nucleotides: 3. From germline, CDR1 is SGHRS and CDR2 YFSETQ. CDR3 sequence: CASSLASGGLQETQYF. The CDR3 nucleotides are TGCGCCAGCAGCTTGGCTAGCGGGGGGCTTCAAGAGACCCAGTACTTC.

This chain links TRBV28 with TRBJ2-1, with D perhaps TRBD1 or TRBD2 (5 bases each). This CDR3 spans 13 amino acids. Looked up from germline, CDR1 is MDHEN and CDR2 is SYDVKM. V gave up 3 bases and J gave up 6 bases, with 9 bases separating them. The CDR3, as DNA: TGTGCCAGCAGTTTCGGGGCTTCCAATGAGCAGTTCTTC. Its translation: CASSFGASNEQFF.

This rearrangement joins TRBV20-1 to TRBJ2-1; the D gene is possibly TRBD1 (5 bases). Trimming left V 6 bases short and J 10 bases short, with 13 bases between. The germline gives CDR1 DFQATT, CDR2 SNEGSKA (reference sequence). This CDR3 contains 11 residues. The CDR3 sequence: CSAEPRQEQFF. In DNA form, the CDR3 reads TGCAGTGCGGAGCCTAGACAGGAGCAGTTCTTC.

V and J are TRBV28 and TRBJ1-2; 8 bases line up with TRBD1. Losses at the gene ends were 4 bases for V and 6 bases for J; bases not matched to a gene: 7. The CDR3 spans 14 residues. From germline, CDR1 is MDHEN and CDR2 SYDVKM. CDR3 in DNA: TGTGCCAGCAGTTCTGGACAGGGTTCGAATGGCTACACCTTC. Translating it yields CASSSGQGSNGYTF.

The V call is TRBV5-4, the J call TRBJ1-4; a weak D match, TRBD1 (5 bases). CDR1 SGHNT and CDR2 YYREEE come from the germline V gene (reference sequence). V gave up 9 bases and J gave up 4 bases, with 16 bases separating them. The CDR3 is 14 amino acids. CDR3 sequence: CATAGAGGNEKLFF. The CDR3 DNA reads TGTGCCACCGCCGGGGCCGGAGGTAATGAAAAACTGTTTTTT.

This chain links TRBV7-2 with TRBJ2-1, with D perhaps matching TRBD2 (6 bases). CDR1 is SGHTA and CDR2 is FQGNSA in the germline V gene. Trimming pared 2 bases from V and 3 bases from J, leaving 8 bases between. The CDR3 runs to 14 residues. The CDR3 here is CASSLMRGYNEQFF. The CDR3 nucleotides are TGTGCCAGCAGCTTAATGCGGGGCTACAATGAGCAGTTCTTC.

The V gene is TRBV30, the J gene TRBJ1-3; tentative D call: TRBD1 (5 bases). The V end was cut by 4 bases, the J end by 1 base, with 8 bases between. The V gene's germline CDR1 is GTSNPN and CDR2 SVGIG (reference sequence). This CDR3 is 13 amino acids long. This CDR3 is CAWIGGSGNTIYF. The DNA for the CDR3 is TGTGCCTGGATCGGGGGTTCTGGAAACACCATATATTTT.

The chain links TRBV10-2 to TRBJ2-3; 12 nucleotides agree with TRBD2. The V gene end was trimmed by 3 bases and the J gene end by 0 bases; junction bases not matched to a gene: 1. This CDR3 region has 16 residues. Germline CDR1 is WSHSY and CDR2 is SAAADI. CDR3 DNA: TGCGCCAGCAGTGAAACTAGCGGGGGGAGCACAGATACGCAGTATTTT. Its translation: CASSETSGGSTDTQYF.

In DNA form, the CDR3 reads TGTGCCAGCTCACATGGCTACACCGGGGAGCTGTTTTTT. Protein: CASSHGYTGELFF. The J gene is TRBJ2-2, the V gene TRBV18; D ambiguous. Trimming stripped 4 bases from V and 3 bases from J, with 6 bases between. Germline CDR1 and CDR2: KGHSH and LQKENI. The CDR3 has 13 residues.

This chain uses TRBV11-2 with TRBJ2-2, with D perhaps assigned TRBD1 or TRBD2 (7 bases each). Trimming took 5 bases from V and 7 from J, leaving 17 bases between them. Germline loops: CDR1 SGHAT, CDR2 FQNNGV. CDR3 size: 15 residues. CDR3 residues: CASSPPTGRGGELFF. The CDR3, as DNA: TGTGCCAGCAGCCCCCCGACAGGGAGGGGCGGGGAGCTGTTTTTT.

In nucleotides, the CDR3 is TGTGCCAGCAGCTTCCGACAGGGCGGTGAAAAACTGTTTTTT. Translation gives CASSFRQGGEKLFF. The J gene is TRBJ1-4, the V gene TRBV11-2, with TRBD1 identical over 7 bases. The CDR3 is 14 residues long. Trimming cost V 3 bases and J 7 bases; bases outside gene matches: 5. CDR1 is SGHAT, CDR2 FQNNGV, per germline.

V and J are TRBV7-2 and TRBJ1-3, with a tentative D call TRBD1 (5 bases). V dropped 5 bases and J dropped 2 bases, with 13 bases sitting between them. CDR3 length: 15 amino acids. Germline V gene data show CDR1 as SGHTA and CDR2 as FQGNSA. CDR3 region: CASSPQAGTGNTIYF. The CDR3 bases are TGTGCCAGCAGCCCCCAAGCAGGGACTGGAAACACCATATATTTT.

This clone was detected only once. V and J are TRBV9 and TRBJ1-1; 7 nucleotides line up with TRBD1. CDR1 is SGDLS and CDR2 is YYNGEE in the germline V gene. J lost 0 bases, V lost 3 bases, and 5 bases had no gene match. There are 15 residues in the CDR3. CDR3 loop: CASSATGTVNTEAFF. CDR3 coding DNA: TGTGCCAGCAGCGCAACCGGGACAGTGAACACTGAAGCTTTCTTT.

V gene TRBV6-5 combines with J gene TRBJ1-1; possible D gene TRBD1, 6 bases. Germline CDR1 MNHEY, CDR2 SVGAGI. The CDR3 runs 14 residues. The V and J ends lost 6 bases and 4 bases respectively, with 15 bases between them. CDR3 loop: CASRNSGGGTEAFF. The CDR3 DNA is TGTGCCAGCAGAAACTCGGGGGGCGGCACTGAAGCTTTCTTT.

The chain combines TRBV6-5 with TRBJ2-1; 8 bases line up with TRBD2. The germline V gene encodes CDR1 MNHEY and CDR2 SVGAGI. The CDR3 contains 16 residues. Trimming cost V 0 bases and J 3 bases; bases outside gene matches: 4. CDR3 loop: CASSYSGAGDYNEQFF. CDR3 coding DNA: TGTGCCAGCAGTTACTCGGGAGCGGGGGACTACAATGAGCAGTTCTTC.

V usage is TRBV7-2 and J usage is TRBJ1-1, with D unclear. Germline CDR1 reads SGHTA; CDR2 reads FQGNSA. Trimming left V 5 bases short and J 7 bases short, with 8 bases between. This CDR3 contains 11 residues. CDR3 nucleotide sequence: TGTGCCAGCAGCCCACTGAATGAAGCTTTCTTT. Translation: CASSPLNEAFF.

The chain couples TRBV5-4 to TRBJ2-2, with 10 bases aligning to TRBD1. CDR1 is SGHNT and CDR2 is YYREEE in the germline V gene (reference sequence). CDR3 size: 15 residues. After removal of 2 bases from V and 4 bases from J, the junction contained 2 bases not matched to a gene. CDR3 amino acids: CASSFWTGGTGELFF. The CDR3 DNA is TGTGCCAGCAGCTTCTGGACAGGGGGCACCGGGGAGCTGTTTTTT.

This clone was detected only once. V is TRBV5-1 and J is TRBJ2-3, with 11 bases aligning to TRBD2. CDR3 size: 14 residues. The germline V gene has CDR1 SGHRS and CDR2 YFSETQ. V gave up 0 bases and J gave up 9 bases; unmatched junction bases: 3. The CDR3 loop reads CASSLGSSGGTQYF. The CDR3 region has the DNA TGCGCCAGCAGCTTGGGTTCTAGCGGGGGGACGCAGTATTTT.

Of note for this clone: A read error may account for a junction end that differs from germline. This chain links TRBV7-7 with TRBJ2-1, with unresolved D. Germline V CDR1 and CDR2: SSHAT, FNYEAQ (reference sequence). This CDR3 contains 15 residues. CDR3 loop: CASSQLDGSYNEQFF. The CDR3 coding sequence is TGTGCTAGCAGCCAGCTGGACGGGTCCTACAATGAGCAGTTCTTC. The variable domain in full, with the rest retrieved from reference TRBV7-7 and TRBJ2-1, is GAGVSQSPRYKVTKRGQDVTLRCDPISSHATLYWYQQALGQGPEFLTYFNYEAQPDKSGLPSDRFSAERPEGSISTLTIQRTEQRDSAMYRCASSQLDGSYNEQFFGPGTRLTVL.

The J gene is TRBJ1-2, the V gene TRBV4-3; a possible D gene is TRBD1 (5 bases). Trimming took off 0 bases at V and 5 bases at J, with 13 bases between the two ends. This CDR3 has 15 amino acids. CDR1 is LGHNA and CDR2 is YSLEER in the germline V gene. In DNA form, the CDR3 reads TGCGCCAGCAGCCAAGACCCCGAAGGGGAGTATGGCTACACCTTC. This codes for CASSQDPEGEYGYTF.

V and J are TRBV4-1 and TRBJ1-6; 8 positions match TRBD1. Germline CDR1 MGHRA, CDR2 YSYEKL. V trimming: 0 bases; J trimming: 8 bases; junction bases outside the gene matches: 6. This CDR3 spans 16 amino acids. The CDR3 protein is CASSQDPDRADSPLHF. For the CDR3, the DNA is TGCGCCAGCAGCCAAGATCCGGACAGGGCTGATTCACCCCTCCACTTT.

This clone was counted a single time. The chain couples TRBV5-1 to TRBJ1-5; D possibly corresponds to TRBD1 (5 bases). This CDR3 contains 14 residues. The germline V gene has CDR1 SGHRS and CDR2 YFSETQ. Between the trimmed V and J ends, which lost 4 bases and 5 bases, there was a span of 13 bases. CDR3 protein: CASSRDAGYQPQHF. CDR3 sequence (DNA): TGCGCCAGCAGCAGGGACGCCGGCTATCAGCCCCAGCATTTT.

As regards this clone: This sample includes further DNA sequences coding for the same CDR3. The chain links TRBV30 to TRBJ2-3; 9 bases are a match to TRBD1. This CDR3 is built from 16 residues. V lost 2 bases and J lost 5; bases outside the gene matches: 11. Germline loops: CDR1 GTSNPN, CDR2 SVGIG (reference sequence). CDR3 sequence (DNA): TGTGCCTGGAGTACGACAGGGGGGGGCCAGAGAGATACGCAGTATTTT. Amino acids: CAWSTTGGGQRDTQYF. Full variable domain (missing parts from reference TRBV30 and TRBJ2-3): SQTIHQWPATLVQPVGSPLSLECTVEGTSNPNLYWYRQAAGRGLQLLFYSVGIGQISSEVPQNLSASRPQDRQFILSSKKLLLSDSGFYLCAWSTTGGGQRDTQYFGPGTRLTVL.

The gene calls are TRBV7-2 and TRBJ2-5; the D gene could be TRBD1 or TRBD2 (6 bases each). Trimming removed 0 bases from V and 1 base from J, with 12 bases in between. The germline V gene has CDR1 SGHTA and CDR2 FQGNSA. The CDR3 runs 16 residues. CDR3 coding DNA: TGTGCCAGCAGCTTAGCGCTACGGGGGCCCCAAGAGACCCAGTACTTC. This encodes CASSLALRGPQETQYF.

The CDR3 sequence: CASSHGTQNNEQFF. CDR3 DNA sequence: TGTGCCAGCAGCCACGGGACACAGAACAATGAGCAGTTCTTC. The chain employs TRBV5-4 and TRBJ2-1, with a weak D call TRBD1 (6 bases). The germline V and J ends were trimmed by 4 bases and 5 bases, with 13 bases remaining between them. The CDR3 has 14 residues. CDR1 is SGHNT, CDR2 YYREEE, per germline (reference sequence).